These T cell receptor beta chains were read from a single sample in a study of blood T cell repertoires in COVID-19. Generated by immunoSEQ multiplex PCR, the TCRdb table keeps only in-frame clones and is missing some. The data contain 72,000 or so clones, 80% of them seen just once; the ten biggest clones take up approximately 18%. The sequenced sample was peripheral blood. The receptors shown here come from a man in his sixties or seventies who had recovered from COVID-19. CDR3s include the opening cysteine and the closing phenylalanine or tryptophan. A D gene is named only where the DNA matches it firmly. Size is omitted from some rows. Given values are once, few, many or a class for expanded clones.

v_call	d_call	clone_size	j_call	cdr3_aa	cdr3_nt
TRBV5-1	TRBD2	once	TRBJ2-3	CASSTGLAETDTQYF	TGCGCCAGCAGCACCGGACTAGCCGAGACAGATACGCAGTATTTT
TRBV7-2	TRBD1	NA	TRBJ1-2	CASSYVGQGAGGYTF	TGTGCCAGCAGCTATGTGGGGCAGGGGGCGGGTGGCTACACCTTC
TRBV6-1	NA	NA	TRBJ1-2	CASSETGLANYGYTF	TGTGCCAGCAGTGAAACAGGGTTAGCTAACTATGGCTACACCTTC
TRBV7-9	TRBD1	once	TRBJ2-3	CASSRTGHTDTQYF	TGTGCCAGCAGCCGGACAGGGCACACAGATACGCAGTATTTT
TRBV3-1/TRBV3-2	NA	NA	TRBJ2-7	CASSQSLIGTPSF	TGTGCCAGCAGCCAAAGCTTAATCGGTACCCCATCCTTC
TRBV7-9	NA	NA	TRBJ2-5	CASSLPTGVGETQYF	TGTGCCAGCAGCCTACCTACGGGGGTCGGGGAGACCCAGTACTTC
TRBV7-9	TRBD1	NA	TRBJ2-7	CASSQDRDYEQYF	TGTGCCAGCAGCCAGGACAGGGATTACGAGCAGTACTTC
TRBV29-1	TRBD2	NA	TRBJ2-3	CSVELAGGPMGSDTQYF	TGCAGCGTTGAACTAGCGGGGGGGCCTATGGGATCAGATACGCAGTATTTT
TRBV5-1	TRBD1	NA	TRBJ1-2	CASSPAGQAYGYTF	TGCGCCAGCAGCCCCGCGGGACAGGCATATGGCTACACCTTC
TRBV7-8	NA	NA	TRBJ1-5	CASSLEVIRTRGQPQHF	TGTGCCAGCAGCCTAGAGGTAATTCGGACCAGGGGTCAGCCCCAGCATTTT
TRBV18	TRBD2	NA	TRBJ2-3	CASSPYGASGSLGDTQYF	TGTGCCAGCTCACCATATGGGGCTAGCGGGTCCCTCGGAGATACGCAGTATTTT
TRBV7-2	NA	NA	TRBJ1-5	CASSLGATNQPQHF	TGTGCCAGCAGCTTAGGGGCTACGAATCAGCCCCAGCATTTT
TRBV7-8	NA	NA	TRBJ1-1	CASSLTTGNTEAFF	TGTGCCAGCAGCCTTACAACGGGGAACACTGAAGCTTTCTTT
TRBV7-9	TRBD1	once	TRBJ2-7	CASSAVGTAYEQYF	TGTGCCAGCAGCGCGGTCGGGACAGCCTACGAGCAGTACTTC
TRBV2	NA	NA	TRBJ2-1	CATRGGSTYNEQFF	TGTGCCACCAGGGGTGGGAGCACCTACAATGAGCAGTTCTTC
TRBV4-3	NA	NA	TRBJ1-2	CASSRVVGEGYTF	TGCGCCAGCAGCCGAGTAGTCGGGGAAGGCTACACCTTC
TRBV5-4	NA	NA	TRBJ2-2	CASTLGGSDPNTGELFF	TGTGCCAGCACCCTTGGGGGCAGCGACCCCAACACCGGGGAGCTGTTTTTT
TRBV7-8	NA	NA	TRBJ1-2	CASSFFGARYGYTF	TGTGCCAGCAGCTTTTTTGGAGCCCGCTATGGCTACACCTTC
TRBV2	NA	NA	TRBJ1-1	CASSERGLNTEAFF	TGTGCCAGCAGTGAAAGGGGACTTAACACTGAAGCTTTCTTT
TRBV4-3	NA	NA	TRBJ1-2	CASSQDLSGYGYTF	TGCGCCAGCAGCCAAGATTTGTCCGGCTATGGCTACACCTTC
TRBV2	TRBD2	NA	TRBJ2-1	CASSDNLAGDPASEWEQFF	TGTGCCAGCAGTGATAACCTAGCGGGGGACCCTGCCTCGGAGTGGGAGCAGTTCTTC
TRBV19	TRBD2	NA	TRBJ2-3	CASGLAGGTDTQYF	TGTGCCAGCGGTCTAGCGGGAGGCACAGATACGCAGTATTTT
TRBV7-2	NA	NA	TRBJ1-2	CASSSTDNYGYTF	TGTGCCAGCAGCTCGACAGACAACTATGGCTACACCTTC
TRBV4-1	TRBD1	NA	TRBJ1-1	CASSQPPGQGDFTEAFF	TGCGCCAGCAGCCAACCCCCGGGACAGGGGGATTTTACTGAAGCTTTCTTT
TRBV9	TRBD1	NA	TRBJ1-4	CASSTRQGNEKLFF	TGTGCCAGCAGCACCCGACAGGGTAATGAAAAACTGTTTTTT
TRBV28	NA	NA	TRBJ1-2	CASRTGFSVQNYGYTF	TGTGCCAGCAGAACAGGGTTTTCAGTGCAGAACTATGGCTACACCTTC
TRBV12-3/TRBV12-4	NA	NA	TRBJ2-1	CASRLDRYNEQFF	TGTGCCAGCAGATTAGACAGATACAATGAGCAGTTCTTC
TRBV28	NA	NA	TRBJ1-2	CASSGGDGGSHGYTF	TGTGCCAGCAGTGGTGGGGACGGAGGGAGCCATGGCTACACCTTC
TRBV7-2	NA	NA	TRBJ2-3	CASSKWEGGTDTQYF	TGTGCCAGCAGCAAGTGGGAGGGGGGCACAGATACGCAGTATTTT
TRBV27	TRBD1	NA	TRBJ1-2	CASSLIGTGVSYGYTF	TGTGCCAGCAGCTTGATCGGGACAGGCGTCTCCTATGGCTACACCTTC
TRBV6-2/TRBV6-3	TRBD1	NA	TRBJ2-1	CASSYGTAYNEQFF	TGTGCCAGCAGTTACGGGACAGCTTACAATGAGCAGTTCTTC
TRBV19	TRBD1	NA	TRBJ1-5	CASSTTGGGNQPQHF	TGTGCCAGTAGTACGACAGGGGGCGGCAATCAGCCCCAGCATTTT
TRBV6-5	NA	NA	TRBJ2-7	CASRRDLREQYF	TGTGCCAGCAGGCGGGACCTTCGGGAGCAGTACTTC
TRBV7-2	NA	NA	TRBJ2-1	CASSLRPLVHNEQFF	TGTGCCAGCAGCTTAAGGCCACTAGTTCACAATGAGCAGTTCTTC
TRBV7-2	NA	NA	TRBJ2-5	CASSSDRRETQYF	TGTGCCAGCAGCTCTGACAGGAGAGAGACCCAGTACTTC
TRBV5-1	TRBD2	NA	TRBJ2-3	CASSLESSGSTDTQYF	TGCGCCAGCAGCTTGGAGTCTAGCGGCAGCACAGATACGCAGTATTTT
TRBV30	NA	NA	TRBJ1-3	CAWAGTLRGNTIYF	TGTGCCTGGGCCGGGACTCTACGAGGAAACACCATATATTTT
TRBV7-6	NA	NA	TRBJ2-1	CASSLDGRVSNEQFF	TGTGCCAGCAGCTTAGACGGGAGAGTATCGAATGAGCAGTTCTTC
TRBV30	NA	NA	TRBJ2-1	CAWTKTVAYNEQFF	TGTGCCTGGACGAAAACGGTAGCTTACAATGAGCAGTTCTTC
TRBV5-1	NA	NA	TRBJ2-3	CASSLAPGDGTDTQYF	TGCGCCAGCAGCTTGGCCCCGGGAGACGGGACAGATACGCAGTATTTT
TRBV4-3	NA	NA	TRBJ1-5	CASSQYTGNQPQHF	TGCGCCAGCAGCCAATACACCGGCAATCAGCCCCAGCATTTT
TRBV5-1	TRBD1	NA	TRBJ2-3	CASSLYNEKRTGLDTQYF	TGCGCCAGCAGCTTATATAACGAAAAAAGGACAGGGTTAGATACGCAGTATTTT
TRBV18	TRBD1	NA	TRBJ2-3	CASSPPMPGQGTDTQYF	TGTGCCAGCTCACCACCGATGCCGGGACAGGGCACAGATACGCAGTATTTT
TRBV27	TRBD1	NA	TRBJ1-1	CASSARQGTMTEAFF	TGTGCCAGCAGTGCTCGACAGGGGACTATGACTGAAGCTTTCTTT
TRBV10-2	TRBD2	NA	TRBJ2-1	CASSEGGLAGVGEQFF	TGCGCCAGCAGTGAGGGGGGCCTAGCGGGAGTAGGTGAGCAGTTCTTC
TRBV5-1	NA	NA	TRBJ2-7	CASSLIGQIGSEQYF	TGCGCCAGCAGCTTAATCGGACAGATAGGCTCCGAGCAGTACTTC
TRBV15	TRBD1	NA	TRBJ2-3	CATSREDRTTDTQYF	TGTGCCACCAGCAGGGAGGACAGGACCACAGATACGCAGTATTTT
TRBV5-4	NA	few	TRBJ1-2	CASSATAGNYGYTF	TGTGCCAGCAGCGCCACGGCGGGCAACTATGGCTACACCTTC
TRBV5-1	NA	NA	TRBJ2-1	CASSLGPSSNEQFF	TGCGCCAGCAGCTTGGGTCCTTCCTCCAATGAGCAGTTCTTC
TRBV27	TRBD1	NA	TRBJ1-6	CASSPWTGPAGSPLHF	TGTGCCAGCAGCCCTTGGACAGGGCCGGCTGGATCACCCCTCCACTTT
TRBV6-1	TRBD2	NA	TRBJ2-5	CASSEALAGGVQETQYF	TGTGCCAGCAGTGAGGCTTTGGCGGGGGGGGTCCAAGAGACCCAGTACTTC
TRBV15	TRBD2	NA	TRBJ2-2	CATSKGLAGVKNTGELFF	TGTGCCACCAGCAAAGGACTAGCGGGAGTAAAAAACACCGGGGAGCTGTTTTTT
TRBV6-5	TRBD1	NA	TRBJ2-3	CASSRGQGVQDTQYF	TGTGCCAGCAGTCGGGGACAGGGGGTCCAGGATACGCAGTATTTT
TRBV7-2	TRBD2	few	TRBJ2-7	CASSLAASGAYEQYF	TGTGCCAGCAGCTTAGCGGCTAGCGGTGCCTACGAGCAGTACTTC
TRBV19	NA	NA	TRBJ1-3	CASSTGRSGNTIYF	TGTGCCAGTAGTACAGGGAGGTCTGGAAACACCATATATTTT